These 13 T cell receptor beta chains originate from one sample sequenced in a study of Ad26.COV2.S vaccination and SARS-CoV-2 variants. The assay was immunoSEQ multiplex PCR, and TCRdb's table has in-frame clones only and misses some. The sample consists of about 350,000 clones, 92% of them appearing once. The sequences come from peripheral blood, collected after recovery from COVID-19. These receptors came from a human donor who had recovered from COVID-19.

The V and J genes are TRBV4-1 and TRBJ2-1; D remains ambiguous. V was trimmed by 0 bases and J by 8 bases, leaving 8 bases between them. CDR1 MGHRA and CDR2 YSYEKL come from the germline V gene. The CDR3 loop spans 13 amino acids. The CDR3 is CASSQDPGYEQFF. The CDR3 DNA reads TGCGCCAGCAGCCAAGACCCCGGCTATGAGCAGTTCTTC.

The chain carries TRBV10-2 and TRBJ1-2; 7 nucleotides match TRBD1. Germline trimming cut 4 bases from V and 4 bases from J; bases unmatched to any gene: 3. This CDR3 is built from 13 residues. Germline V gene sequence: CDR1 WSHSY, CDR2 SAAADI. The CDR3 DNA follows: TGCGCCAGCAGTGCAGGGGGTGGCTATGGCTACACCTTC. It is translated as CASSAGGGYGYTF.

V is TRBV3-1 (or the pseudogene TRBV3-2) and J is TRBJ2-2; D not certain. Between the trimmed V and J ends, which lost 6 bases and 1 base, there was a span of 15 bases. The CDR3 length is 16 residues. Germline V CDR1 and CDR2: LGHDT, YNNKEL (reference sequence). DNA of the CDR3: TGTGCCAGCAGGGCCTCCGGAAACCAGAACACCGGGGAGCTGTTTTTT. As protein: CASRASGNQNTGELFF.

This clone has just a few counts. The rearrangement links TRBV9 to TRBJ2-7, with D possibly being TRBD2 (5 bases). V was cut by 4 bases and J by 3 bases, with 14 bases left in between. The CDR3 runs to 14 residues. Germline CDR1 and CDR2: SGDLS and YYNGEE. The CDR3 here is CASSSGFGVYEQYF. The DNA of the CDR3 is TGTGCCAGCAGCTCGGGGTTTGGAGTCTACGAGCAGTACTTC.

This chain connects TRBV6-1 to TRBJ1-5; D is perhaps TRBD1 (5 bases). The CDR3 totals 12 residues. V was shortened by 2 bases and J by 9 bases, with 8 bases between the two germline ends. Germline assignment: CDR1 MNHNS and CDR2 SASEGT. The CDR3 region is CASSEKGMPQHF. CDR3 DNA sequence: TGTGCCAGCAGTGAAAAGGGGATGCCCCAGCATTTT.

This chain joins TRBV6-6 and TRBJ2-3; tentative D call: TRBD2 (7 bases). Trimming shortened V by 5 bases and J by 2 bases, and 17 bases separated the two germline ends. Germline V gene data show CDR1 as MNHNY and CDR2 as SVGAGI (reference sequence). This CDR3 spans 16 amino acids. CDR3 coding DNA: TGTGCCAGCAGTGGGGGCGGGCGGGGGAACACAGATACGCAGTATTTT. This codes for CASSGGGRGNTDTQYF.

This chain joins TRBV7-3 and TRBJ2-1; no firm D call. The length of the CDR3 is 14 residues. Germline V gives CDR1 SGHTA, CDR2 FQGTGA. V dropped 5 bases and J dropped 5 bases, with 13 bases sitting between them. The CDR3, as DNA: TGTGCCAGCAGCCCCGGTGGGGTGAACAATGAGCAGTTCTTC. It codes for CASSPGGVNNEQFF.

The chain couples TRBV7-3 to TRBJ2-3, with TRBD1 matching 9 bases. J was trimmed by 5 bases and V by 5 bases; bases with no gene match: 5. CDR3 length equals 14 residues. From germline, CDR1 is SGHTA and CDR2 FQGTGA. The CDR3 reads CASSLQGAGDTQYF. The CDR3 region has the DNA TGTGCCAGCAGCCTACAGGGGGCCGGAGATACGCAGTATTTT.

V and J are TRBV5-6 and TRBJ1-1, with D uncertain. This CDR3 spans 13 amino acids. Per the germline V gene, CDR1 is SGHDT and CDR2 is YYEEEE. V gave up 4 bases and J gave up 2 bases, with 9 bases separating them. The CDR3 protein is CASSVTSNTEAFF. The CDR3, as DNA: TGTGCCAGCAGCGTGACCTCTAACACTGAAGCTTTCTTT.

About this clone itself: At one of its ends the junction is not consistent with the germline gene, which may arise from a read error. The gene calls are TRBV7-9 and TRBJ2-7; 7 positions agree with TRBD1. The V gene's germline CDR1 is SEHNR and CDR2 FQNEAQ (reference sequence). The CDR3 runs to 13 residues. For the CDR3, the DNA is TGTGCCAGCAGCTTATCTGTAGGACAGGACCTATCCTTC. Translation: CASSLSVGQDLSF.

CDR3 bases: TGTGCCAGCAGCTCATACGGGGCGGGACAAGAGACCCAGTACTTC. This gives the protein CASSSYGAGQETQYF. This chain uses TRBV27 with TRBJ2-5; weak D call: TRBD2 (6 bases). Trimming left V 6 bases short and J 2 bases short, with 16 bases between. Germline lookup yields CDR1 MNHEY and CDR2 SMNVEV (reference sequence). The CDR3 contains 15 residues.

With regard to this clone: Mismatch with germline at one junction end may stem from a read error. The sample has other DNA sequences that encode this CDR3 too. The V and J genes are TRBV5-1 and TRBJ2-5; 9 bases are shared with TRBD1. CDR1 SGHRS and CDR2 YFSETQ come from the germline V gene. This CDR3 spans 15 amino acids. The CDR3 sequence is CASSSGTGKGETQYF. In nucleotides, the CDR3 is TGCGCCAGTAGCTCCGGGACAGGGAAAGGAGAGACCCAGTACTTC. Full variable domain (outside the CDR3, taken from reference TRBV5-1 and TRBJ2-5): KAGVTQTPRYLIKTRGQQVTLSCSPISGHRSVSWYQQTPGQGLQFLFEYFSETQRNKGNFPGRFSGRQFSNSRSEMNVSTLELGDSALYLCASSSGTGKGETQYFGPGTRLLVL.

V is TRBV2 and J is TRBJ1-2; no definite D call. Germline V CDR1 and CDR2: SNHLY, FYNNEI. The CDR3 loop spans 13 amino acids. The V end was cut by 4 bases, the J end by 7 bases, with 13 bases between. In nucleotides, the CDR3 is TGTGCCAGCAGTGTAAAGGTCTCTGCTGGCTACACCTTC. Protein: CASSVKVSAGYTF.